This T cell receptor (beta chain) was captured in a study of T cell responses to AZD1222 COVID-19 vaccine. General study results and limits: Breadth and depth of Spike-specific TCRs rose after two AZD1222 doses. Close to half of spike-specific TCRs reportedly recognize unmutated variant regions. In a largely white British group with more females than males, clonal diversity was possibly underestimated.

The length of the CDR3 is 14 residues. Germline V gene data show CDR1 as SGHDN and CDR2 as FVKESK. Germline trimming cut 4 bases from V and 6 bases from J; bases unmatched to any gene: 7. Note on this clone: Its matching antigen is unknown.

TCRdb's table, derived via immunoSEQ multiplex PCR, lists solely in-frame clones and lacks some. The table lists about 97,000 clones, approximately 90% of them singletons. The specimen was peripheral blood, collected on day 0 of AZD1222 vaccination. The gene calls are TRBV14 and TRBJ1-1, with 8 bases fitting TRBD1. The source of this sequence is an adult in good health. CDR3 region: CASSLGQGQSEAFF. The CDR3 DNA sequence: TGTGCCAGCAGCCTAGGACAGGGTCAATCTGAAGCTTTCTTT.